The text below deals with one TCR beta chain. What it binds is not known. The V gene end was trimmed by 3 bases and the J gene end by 2 bases; junction bases not matched to a gene: 3. Germline values: CDR1 SGHDT, CDR2 YYEEEE. The length of the CDR3 is 16 residues. In the United States, treatment was given to all participants with HIV. Runs used v3.0 of the immunoSEQ assay and were done at survey level. This table comes from immunoSEQ multiplex PCR, and its TCRdb copy is limited to in-frame clones, with some not included. The table includes 30,000 to 50,000 clones, 80% to 90% detected once. The sample is drawn from a study of long-term antiretroviral therapy in people with HIV. General study results and limits: In HIV, the repertoires covered a tighter span of CDR3 lengths than in controls. Blood was collected between the mid-2000s and the late 2010s, possibly under older ART regimens. Before ART, certain clones expanded, and these dominated the repertoire at all time points.

The source is a woman in her fifties or sixties with HIV. This chain joins TRBV5-6 and TRBJ2-2; 11 bases align to TRBD2. The sequences come from unsorted PBMCs, collected 1.2 years after starting antiretroviral therapy. In DNA form, the CDR3 reads TGTGCCAGCAGCTCGGGACTAGCGGCAAACACCGGGGAGCTGTTTTTT. It specifies CASSSGLAANTGELFF.